This TCR beta chain was identified during a study of T cells in Graves' hyperthyroidism and ophthalmopathy. Hyperthyroidism, newly diagnosed and lasting under 2 months, affected patients aged 18 to 65. Uncontrolled infection, other autoimmune disease, pregnancy or lactation excluded patients. This CDR3 has 13 amino acids. Germline V gene data show CDR1 as SNHLY and CDR2 as FYNNEI. Ten or more counts support this clonotype. Its antigen is unknown. The germline gene is not matched at one end of the junction; a read error may be the cause. Amplified TCR beta CDR3 regions derived from RNA transcripts. Researchers ran a first-round RT-PCR on the TCR CDR3 using the HTBI primer set. TCRdb re-called the multiplex PCR reads through MiXCR, storing one row per CDR3 protein. This table holds some 270,000 distinct CDR3 sequences, roughly 13% found once. Overall study findings and caveats: Ophthalmopathy onset followed model prediction by a median about six months.

The V and J genes are TRBV2 and TRBJ2-5; 15 bases agree with TRBD2. The clonotype was recovered from a middle-aged woman with Graves' hyperthyroidism. Sequenced sample: blood. CDR3 amino acids: CASSGTSGRAMDF. The CDR3 region has the DNA TGTGCCAGCAGTGGGACTAGCGGGAGGGCCATGGACTTC.